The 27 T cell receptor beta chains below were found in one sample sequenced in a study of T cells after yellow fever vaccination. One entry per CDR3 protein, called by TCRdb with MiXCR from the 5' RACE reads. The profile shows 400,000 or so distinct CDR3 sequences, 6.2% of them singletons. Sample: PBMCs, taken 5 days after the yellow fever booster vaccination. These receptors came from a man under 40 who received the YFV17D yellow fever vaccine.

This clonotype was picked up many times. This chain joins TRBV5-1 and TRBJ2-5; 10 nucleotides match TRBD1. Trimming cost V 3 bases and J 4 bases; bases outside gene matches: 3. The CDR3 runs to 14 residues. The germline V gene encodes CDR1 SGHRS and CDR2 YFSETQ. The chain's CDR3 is CASSSGTGVETQYF. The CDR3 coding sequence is TGCGCCAGCAGCTCCGGGACAGGGGTAGAGACCCAGTACTTC.

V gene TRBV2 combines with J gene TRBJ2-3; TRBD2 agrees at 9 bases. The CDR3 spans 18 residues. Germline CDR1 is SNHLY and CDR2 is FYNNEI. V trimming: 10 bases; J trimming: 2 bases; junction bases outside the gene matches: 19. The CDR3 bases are TGTGCCACCTGTTCTTCCCTTTTAGCGGGAGCGAACACAGATACGCAGTATTTT. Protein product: CATCSSLLAGANTDTQYF.

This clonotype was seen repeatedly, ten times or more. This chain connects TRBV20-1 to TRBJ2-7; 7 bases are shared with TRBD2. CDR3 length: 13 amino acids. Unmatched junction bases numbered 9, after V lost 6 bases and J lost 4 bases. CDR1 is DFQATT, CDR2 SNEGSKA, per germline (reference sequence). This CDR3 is CSADGTTSYEQYF. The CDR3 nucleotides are TGCAGTGCCGATGGGACTACCTCTTACGAGCAGTACTTC.

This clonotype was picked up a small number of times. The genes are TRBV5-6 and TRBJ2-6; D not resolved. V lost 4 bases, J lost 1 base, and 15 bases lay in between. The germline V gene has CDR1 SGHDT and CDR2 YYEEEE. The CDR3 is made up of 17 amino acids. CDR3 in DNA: TGTGCCAGCAGCCCATCCCCCGGCTCTTCTGGGGCCAACGTCCTGACTTTC. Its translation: CASSPSPGSSGANVLTF.

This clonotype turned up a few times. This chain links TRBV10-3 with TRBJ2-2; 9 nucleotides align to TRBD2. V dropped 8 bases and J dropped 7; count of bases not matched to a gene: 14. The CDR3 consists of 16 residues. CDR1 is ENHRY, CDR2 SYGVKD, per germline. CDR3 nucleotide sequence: TGTGCCATCCGGCCGGGACTAGCCCAACGAGGCGGGGAGCTGTTTTTT. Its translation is CAIRPGLAQRGGELFF.

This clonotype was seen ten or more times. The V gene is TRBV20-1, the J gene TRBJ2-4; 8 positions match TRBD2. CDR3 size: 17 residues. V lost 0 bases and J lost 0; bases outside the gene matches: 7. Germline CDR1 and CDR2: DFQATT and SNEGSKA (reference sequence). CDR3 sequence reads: CSARDLGLAGAKNIQYF. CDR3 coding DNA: TGCAGTGCTAGAGATTTAGGGCTAGCGGGAGCCAAAAACATTCAGTACTTC.

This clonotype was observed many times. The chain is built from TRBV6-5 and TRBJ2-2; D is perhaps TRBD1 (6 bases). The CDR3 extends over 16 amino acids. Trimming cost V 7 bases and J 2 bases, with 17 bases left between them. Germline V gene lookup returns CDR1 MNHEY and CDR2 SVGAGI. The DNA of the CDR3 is TGTGCCAGCACCATCAGCACAGGGCCCAACACCGGGGAGCTGTTTTTT. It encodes CASTISTGPNTGELFF.

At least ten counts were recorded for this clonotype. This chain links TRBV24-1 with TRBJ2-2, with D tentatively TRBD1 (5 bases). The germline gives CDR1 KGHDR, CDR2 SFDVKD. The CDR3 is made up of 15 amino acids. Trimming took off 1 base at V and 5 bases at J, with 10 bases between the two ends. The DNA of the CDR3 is TGTGCCACCAGTGATTTTACAGGAAGAACCGGGGAGCTGTTTTTT. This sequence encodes CATSDFTGRTGELFF.

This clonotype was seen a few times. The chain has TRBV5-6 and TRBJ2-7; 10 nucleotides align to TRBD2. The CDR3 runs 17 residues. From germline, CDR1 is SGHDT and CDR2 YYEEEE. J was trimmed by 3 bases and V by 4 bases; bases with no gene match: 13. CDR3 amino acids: CASSSRARAGGHYEQYF. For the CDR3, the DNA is TGTGCCAGCAGCAGCCGGGCTCGAGCGGGAGGGCACTACGAGCAGTACTTC.

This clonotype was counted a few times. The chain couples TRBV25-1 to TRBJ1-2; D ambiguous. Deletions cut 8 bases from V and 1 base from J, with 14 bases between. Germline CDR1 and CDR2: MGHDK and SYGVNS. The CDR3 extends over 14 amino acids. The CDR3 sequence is CASSPAAVNYGYTF. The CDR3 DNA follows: TGTGCCAGCTCACCAGCGGCAGTTAACTATGGCTACACCTTC.

CDR3 region: CASRPLRLSGTITAYEQYF. The CDR3 DNA reads TGTGCCAGCAGACCTCTACGCCTATCCGGGACTATCACTGCCTACGAGCAGTACTTC. V gene TRBV4-2 combines with J gene TRBJ2-7; 7 positions match TRBD2. CDR1 and CDR2 from the germline V gene are LGHNA and YNFKEQ. This CDR3 is built from 19 residues. Trimming cost V 6 bases and J 2 bases; bases outside gene matches: 22.

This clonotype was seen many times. The CDR3 DNA is TGCAGTGCCACAAACCCTATACAGGGTAGGTACGAGCAGTACTTC. It translates to CSATNPIQGRYEQYF. This chain connects TRBV20-1 to TRBJ2-7; TRBD1 is a possible D gene (6 bases). The V end was cut by 6 bases, the J end by 4 bases, with 22 bases between. The CDR3 is 15 residues long. Germline V CDR1 and CDR2: DFQATT, SNEGSKA (reference sequence).

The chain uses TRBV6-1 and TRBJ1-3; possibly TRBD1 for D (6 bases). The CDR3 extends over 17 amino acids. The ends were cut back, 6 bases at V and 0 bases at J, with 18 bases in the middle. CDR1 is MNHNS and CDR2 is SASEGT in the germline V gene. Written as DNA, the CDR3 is TGTGCCAGCAGCCCCACCGGACAGCCCCTCTCTGGAAACACCATATATTTT. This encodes CASSPTGQPLSGNTIYF.

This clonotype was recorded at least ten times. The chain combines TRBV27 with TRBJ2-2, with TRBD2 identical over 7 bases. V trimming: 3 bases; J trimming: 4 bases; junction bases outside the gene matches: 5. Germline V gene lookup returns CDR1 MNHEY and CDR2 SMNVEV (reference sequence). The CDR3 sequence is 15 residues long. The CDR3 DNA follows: TGTGCCAGCAGTTTTCTAGCGGAGAGCACCGGGGAGCTGTTTTTT. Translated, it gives CASSFLAESTGELFF.

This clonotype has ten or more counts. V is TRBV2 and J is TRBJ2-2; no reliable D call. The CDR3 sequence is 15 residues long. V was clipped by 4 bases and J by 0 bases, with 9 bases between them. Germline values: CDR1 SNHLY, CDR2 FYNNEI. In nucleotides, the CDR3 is TGTGCCAGCAGTGCCCCGCCGCCGAACACCGGGGAGCTGTTTTTT. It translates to CASSAPPPNTGELFF.

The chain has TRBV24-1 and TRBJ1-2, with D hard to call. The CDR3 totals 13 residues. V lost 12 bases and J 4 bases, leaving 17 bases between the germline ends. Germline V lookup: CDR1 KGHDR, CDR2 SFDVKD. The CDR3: CAPPPTTLYGYTF. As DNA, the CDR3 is TGTGCCCCCCCCCCCACCACACTCTATGGCTACACCTTC.

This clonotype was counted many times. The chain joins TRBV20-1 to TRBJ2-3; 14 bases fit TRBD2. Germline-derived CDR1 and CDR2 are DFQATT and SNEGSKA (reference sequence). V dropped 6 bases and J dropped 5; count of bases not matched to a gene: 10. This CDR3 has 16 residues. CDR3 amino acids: CSAQTGLAGERDTQYF. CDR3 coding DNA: TGCAGTGCGCAGACGGGACTAGCGGGAGAGCGAGATACGCAGTATTTT.

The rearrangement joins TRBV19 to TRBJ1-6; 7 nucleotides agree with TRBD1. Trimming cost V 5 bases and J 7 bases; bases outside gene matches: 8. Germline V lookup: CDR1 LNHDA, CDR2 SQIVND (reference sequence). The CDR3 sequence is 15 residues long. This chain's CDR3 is CASSPSGTENSPLHF. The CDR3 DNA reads TGTGCCAGTAGTCCCTCCGGGACAGAGAATTCACCCCTCCACTTT.

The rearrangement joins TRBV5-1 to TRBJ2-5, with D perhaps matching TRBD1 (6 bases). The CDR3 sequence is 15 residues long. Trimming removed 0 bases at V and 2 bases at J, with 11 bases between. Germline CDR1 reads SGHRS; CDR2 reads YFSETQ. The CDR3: CASSLEGVRQETQYF. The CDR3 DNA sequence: TGCGCCAGCAGCTTGGAGGGGGTGAGGCAAGAGACCCAGTACTTC.

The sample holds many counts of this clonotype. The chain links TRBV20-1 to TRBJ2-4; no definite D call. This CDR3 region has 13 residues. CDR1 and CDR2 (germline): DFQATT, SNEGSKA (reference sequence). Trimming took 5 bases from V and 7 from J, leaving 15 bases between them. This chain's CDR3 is CSAARISANIQYF. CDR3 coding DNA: TGCAGTGCTGCCCGCATTTCGGCGAACATTCAGTACTTC.

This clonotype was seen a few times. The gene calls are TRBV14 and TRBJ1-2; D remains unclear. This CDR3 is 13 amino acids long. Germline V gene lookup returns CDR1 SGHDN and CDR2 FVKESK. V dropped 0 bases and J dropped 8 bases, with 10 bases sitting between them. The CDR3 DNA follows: TGTGCCAGCAGCCAAGATGTGGGTGACGGCTACACCTTC. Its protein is CASSQDVGDGYTF.

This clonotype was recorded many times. CDR3 DNA sequence: TGTGCCAGCTCAGCAGGGAGTTGGACTGAAGCTTTCTTT. It specifies CASSAGSWTEAFF. This chain connects TRBV18 to TRBJ1-1; the D gene is possibly TRBD1 (5 bases). Germline V lookup: CDR1 KGHSH, CDR2 LQKENI. The CDR3 loop spans 13 amino acids. V shed 5 bases and J shed 5 bases, with 12 bases lying between them.

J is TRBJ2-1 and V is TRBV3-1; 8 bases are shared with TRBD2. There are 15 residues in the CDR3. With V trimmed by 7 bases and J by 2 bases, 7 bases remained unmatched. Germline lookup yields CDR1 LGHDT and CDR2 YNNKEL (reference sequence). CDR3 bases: TGTGCCAGCACCCCGTCCGGGAGGGCCTACAATGAGCAGTTCTTC. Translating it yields CASTPSGRAYNEQFF.

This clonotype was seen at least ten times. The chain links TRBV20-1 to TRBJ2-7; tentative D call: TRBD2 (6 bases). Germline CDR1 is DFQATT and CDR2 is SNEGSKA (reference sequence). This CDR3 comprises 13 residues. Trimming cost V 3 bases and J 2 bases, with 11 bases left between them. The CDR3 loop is CSASSGGPYEQYF. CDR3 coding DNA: TGCAGTGCTAGTTCCGGGGGTCCCTACGAGCAGTACTTC.

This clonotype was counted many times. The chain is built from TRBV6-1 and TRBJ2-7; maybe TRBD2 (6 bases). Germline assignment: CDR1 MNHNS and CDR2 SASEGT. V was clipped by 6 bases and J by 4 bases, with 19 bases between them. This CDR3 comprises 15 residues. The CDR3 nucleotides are TGTGCCAGCAGCCTCGTTCCGGGGGTTCGATACGAGCAGTACTTC. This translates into CASSLVPGVRYEQYF.

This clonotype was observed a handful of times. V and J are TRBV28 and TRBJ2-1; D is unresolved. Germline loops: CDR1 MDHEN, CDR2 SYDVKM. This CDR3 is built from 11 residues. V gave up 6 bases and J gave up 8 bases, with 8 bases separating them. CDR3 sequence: CASRVADEQFF. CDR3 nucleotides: TGTGCCAGCAGGGTAGCCGATGAGCAGTTCTTC.

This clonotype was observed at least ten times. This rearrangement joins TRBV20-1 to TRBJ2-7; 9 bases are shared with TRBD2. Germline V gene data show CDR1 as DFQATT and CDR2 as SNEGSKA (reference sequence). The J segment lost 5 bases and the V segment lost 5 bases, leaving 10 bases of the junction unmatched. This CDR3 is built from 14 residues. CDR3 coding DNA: TGCAGTGCTTTTAAGTTAGCGGGAGCAAACGAGCAGTACTTC. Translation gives CSAFKLAGANEQYF.